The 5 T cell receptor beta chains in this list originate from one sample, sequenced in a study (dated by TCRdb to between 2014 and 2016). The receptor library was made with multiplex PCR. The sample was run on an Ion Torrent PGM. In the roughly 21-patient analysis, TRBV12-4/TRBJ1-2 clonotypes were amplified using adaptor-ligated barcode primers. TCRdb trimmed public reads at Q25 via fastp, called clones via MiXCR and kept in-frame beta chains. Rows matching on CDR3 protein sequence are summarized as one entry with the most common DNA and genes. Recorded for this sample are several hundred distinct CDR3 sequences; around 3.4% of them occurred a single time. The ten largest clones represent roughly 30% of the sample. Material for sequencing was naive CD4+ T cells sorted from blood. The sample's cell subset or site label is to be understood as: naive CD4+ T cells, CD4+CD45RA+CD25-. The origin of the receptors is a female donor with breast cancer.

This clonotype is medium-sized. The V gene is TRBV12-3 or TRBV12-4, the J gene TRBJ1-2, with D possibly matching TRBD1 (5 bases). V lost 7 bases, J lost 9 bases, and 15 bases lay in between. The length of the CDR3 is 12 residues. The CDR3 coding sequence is TGTGCCAGCACCCTCGACCAGGGAAGCTACACCTTC. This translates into CASTLDQGSYTF.

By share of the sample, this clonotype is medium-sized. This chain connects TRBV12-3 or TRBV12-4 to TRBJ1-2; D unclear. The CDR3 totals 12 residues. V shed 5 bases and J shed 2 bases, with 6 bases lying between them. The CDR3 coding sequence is TGTGCCAGCAGTCGTCTGAACTATGGCTACACCTTC. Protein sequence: CASSRLNYGYTF.

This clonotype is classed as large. CDR3 DNA: TGTGCCAGCAGTTTGGTGGGCCGGCAGGGCTACACCTTC. It is translated as CASSLVGRQGYTF. This sequence joins TRBV12-3 or TRBV12-4 and TRBJ1-2, with no clear D. V lost 3 bases to trimming and J lost 8 bases, with 13 bases between them. This CDR3 spans 13 amino acids.

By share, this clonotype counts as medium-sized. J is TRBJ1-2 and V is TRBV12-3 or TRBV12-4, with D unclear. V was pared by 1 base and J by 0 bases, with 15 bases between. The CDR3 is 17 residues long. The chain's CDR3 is CASSLESRLAANYGYTF. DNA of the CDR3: TGTGCCAGCAGTTTAGAGTCCCGTTTGGCAGCTAACTATGGCTACACCTTC.

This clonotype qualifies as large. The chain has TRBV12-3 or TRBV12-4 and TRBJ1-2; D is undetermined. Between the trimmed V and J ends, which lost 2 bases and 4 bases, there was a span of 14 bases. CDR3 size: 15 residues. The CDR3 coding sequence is TGTGCCAGCAGTTTATATCGGGGATCGGGCTATGGCTACACCTTC. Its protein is CASSLYRGSGYGYTF.